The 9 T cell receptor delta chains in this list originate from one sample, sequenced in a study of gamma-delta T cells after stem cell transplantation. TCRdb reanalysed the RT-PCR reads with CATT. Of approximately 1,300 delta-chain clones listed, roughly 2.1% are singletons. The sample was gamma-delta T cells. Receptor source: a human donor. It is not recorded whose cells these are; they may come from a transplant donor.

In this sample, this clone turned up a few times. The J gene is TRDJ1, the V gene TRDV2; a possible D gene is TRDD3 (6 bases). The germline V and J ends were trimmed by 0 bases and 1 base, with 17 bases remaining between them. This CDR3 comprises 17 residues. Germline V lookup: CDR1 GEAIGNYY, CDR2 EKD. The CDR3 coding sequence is TGTGCCTGTGACACCCTACTGGGTCCCCCGGCCACCGATAAACTCATCTTT. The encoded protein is CACDTLLGPPATDKLIF.

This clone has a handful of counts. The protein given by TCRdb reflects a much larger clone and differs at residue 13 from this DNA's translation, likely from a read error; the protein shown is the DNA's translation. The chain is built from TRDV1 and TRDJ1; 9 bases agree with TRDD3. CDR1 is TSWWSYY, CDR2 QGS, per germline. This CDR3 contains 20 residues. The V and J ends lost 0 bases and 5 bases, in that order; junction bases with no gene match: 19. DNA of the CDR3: TGTGCTCTTGGGGAACTCCTTCCGTCGTACTGGGGGACCATGTCGGATAAACTCATCTTT. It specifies CALGELLPSYWGTMSDKLIF.

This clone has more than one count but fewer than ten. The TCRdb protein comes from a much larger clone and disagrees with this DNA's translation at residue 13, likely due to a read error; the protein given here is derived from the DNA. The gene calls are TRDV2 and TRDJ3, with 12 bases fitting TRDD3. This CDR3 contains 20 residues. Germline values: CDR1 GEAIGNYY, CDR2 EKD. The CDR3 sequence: CACDRTGGYSSSRDTRQMFF. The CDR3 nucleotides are TGTGCCTGTGACCGTACTGGGGGATACTCGAGCTCCCGGGACACCCGACAGATGTTTTTC.

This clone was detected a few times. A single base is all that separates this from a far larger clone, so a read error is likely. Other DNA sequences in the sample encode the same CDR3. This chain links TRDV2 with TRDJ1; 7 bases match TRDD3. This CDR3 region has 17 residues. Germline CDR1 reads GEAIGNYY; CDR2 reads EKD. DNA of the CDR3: TGCGCCTGTGACACCGTTGTTGGGGATAAAAATGGCCATAAACTCATCTTT. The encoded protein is CACDTVVGDKNGHKLIF.

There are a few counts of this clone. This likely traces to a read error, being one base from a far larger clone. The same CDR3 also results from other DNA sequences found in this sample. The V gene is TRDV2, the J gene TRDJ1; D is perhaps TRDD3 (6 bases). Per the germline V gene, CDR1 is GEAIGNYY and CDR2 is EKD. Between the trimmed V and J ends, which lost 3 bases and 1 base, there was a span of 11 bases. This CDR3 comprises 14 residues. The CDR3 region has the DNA TGTGCCTGTGACGGGCTGGGGTTCACCGATAAACTCATCTTT. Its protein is CACDGLGFTDKLIF.

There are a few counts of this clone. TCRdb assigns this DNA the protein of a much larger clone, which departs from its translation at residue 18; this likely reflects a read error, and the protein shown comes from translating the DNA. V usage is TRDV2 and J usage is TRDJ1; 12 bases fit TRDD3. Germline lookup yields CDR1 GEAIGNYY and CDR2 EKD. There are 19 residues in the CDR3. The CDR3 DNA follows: TGTGCCTGTGACACGTTGTCTGGGGGATACGCGGGGTACACCGATAAACTCACCTTT. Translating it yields CACDTLSGGYAGYTDKLTF.

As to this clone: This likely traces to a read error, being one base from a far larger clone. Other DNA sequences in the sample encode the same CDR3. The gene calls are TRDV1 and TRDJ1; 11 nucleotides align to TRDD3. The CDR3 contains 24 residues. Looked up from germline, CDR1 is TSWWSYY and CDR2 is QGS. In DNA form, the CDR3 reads TGTGCTCTTGGGGGAGACGGCCTCCCTCTGATCTGGGGGATACTTGGGCCTTACACTGATAAACTCATCTTT. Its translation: CALGGDGLPLIWGILGPYTDKLIF.

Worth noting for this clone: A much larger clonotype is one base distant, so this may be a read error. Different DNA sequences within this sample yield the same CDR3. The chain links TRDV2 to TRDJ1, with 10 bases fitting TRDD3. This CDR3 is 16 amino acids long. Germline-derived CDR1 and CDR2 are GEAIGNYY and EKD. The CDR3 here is CACDTMGDTGFDKLIF. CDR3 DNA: TGTGCCTGCGACACGATGGGGGATACAGGTTTCGATAAACTCATCTTT.

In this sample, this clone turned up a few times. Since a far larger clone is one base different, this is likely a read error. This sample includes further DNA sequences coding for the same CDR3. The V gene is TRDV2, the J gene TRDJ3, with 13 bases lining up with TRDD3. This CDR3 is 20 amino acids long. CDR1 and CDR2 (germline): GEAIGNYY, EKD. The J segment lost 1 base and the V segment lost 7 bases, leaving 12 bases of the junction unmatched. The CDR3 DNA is TGTGCCTGCGACCCTACTGGGGGATACGCGGGGTCCTGGGACACCCGACAGATGTTTTTC. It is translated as CACDPTGGYAGSWDTRQMFF.